One sample yielded the 25 T cell receptor beta chains listed below, sequenced in a study of glioma-infiltrating T cells after dendritic cell vaccination. Data came from immunoSEQ multiplex PCR; TCRdb stores just in-frame clones and leaves some out. The top ten hold roughly 2.9% of the sample, which has about 95,000 clones, around 85% seen once. This specimen was blood, taken before dendritic cell vaccination. The origin of the receptors is a human donor with glioblastoma.

The V gene is TRBV11-1, the J gene TRBJ2-7, with 7 bases that match TRBD2. Germline V lookup: CDR1 SGHAT, CDR2 FQDESV (reference sequence). This CDR3 has 15 residues. V dropped 5 bases and J dropped 6; count of bases not matched to a gene: 13. The DNA for the CDR3 is TGTGCCAGCAGCCCCCGGGGCGGGAGAATTCCCGAGCAGTACTTC. Translated, it gives CASSPRGGRIPEQYF.

This clone was counted a few times. The rearrangement links TRBV9 to TRBJ2-1, with 9 bases identical to TRBD2. This CDR3 has 16 amino acids. Germline V lookup: CDR1 SGDLS, CDR2 YYNGEE. The V gene end was trimmed by 2 bases and the J gene end by 3 bases; junction bases not matched to a gene: 6. CDR3 in amino acids: CASSVSSSGIYNEQFF. As DNA, the CDR3 is TGTGCCAGCAGCGTGTCCTCTAGCGGGATCTACAATGAGCAGTTCTTC.

The gene calls are TRBV7-9 and TRBJ2-7, with TRBD1 matching over 7 bases. With V trimmed by 4 bases and J by 5 bases, 5 bases remained unmatched. Germline CDR1 reads SEHNR; CDR2 reads FQNEAQ (reference sequence). This CDR3 contains 13 residues. CDR3: CASSSGGRDEQYF. Written as DNA, the CDR3 is TGTGCCAGCAGCTCAGGGGGTAGGGACGAGCAGTACTTC.

Notes on this clone: A junction end diverges from the germline sequence, so it may reflect a read error. Other DNA sequences in the same sample also yield this CDR3. V gene TRBV19 combines with J gene TRBJ2-1; 10 nucleotides match TRBD2. CDR3 length: 15 amino acids. Germline CDR1 and CDR2: LNHDA and SQIVND (reference sequence). CDR3 region: CASSIQAGGFNEQFF. The CDR3 region has the DNA TGCGCCAGTAGTATTCAAGCGGGAGGGTTCAATGAGCAGTTCTTC.

The chain carries TRBV18 and TRBJ2-7; TRBD2 aligns across 8 bases. Germline V gives CDR1 KGHSH, CDR2 LQKENI. This CDR3 is built from 13 residues. V trimming: 2 bases; J trimming: 5 bases; junction bases outside the gene matches: 2. CDR3: CASSPSGGNEQYF. CDR3 in DNA: TGTGCCAGCTCACCAAGCGGGGGTAACGAGCAGTACTTC. The whole variable domain, remainder taken from reference TRBV18 and TRBJ2-7, is NAGVMQNPRHLVRRRGQEARLRCSPMKGHSHVYWYRQLPEEGLKFMVYLQKENIIDESGMPKERFSAEFPKEGPSILRIQQVVRGDSAAYFCASSPSGGNEQYFGPGTRLTVT.

V gene TRBV18 combines with J gene TRBJ2-7; 7 bases are shared with TRBD1. The CDR3 spans 15 residues. Losses at the gene ends were 4 bases for V and 3 bases for J; bases not matched to a gene: 9. Germline CDR1 KGHSH, CDR2 LQKENI. The CDR3 loop reads CASSQDRLGYYEQYF. Here the CDR3 DNA reads TGTGCCAGCTCACAGGACAGGCTGGGGTACTACGAGCAGTACTTC.

The chain couples TRBV5-5 to TRBJ1-4; TRBD1 matches 10 bases. Germline trimming cut 0 bases from V and 2 bases from J; bases unmatched to any gene: 7. Per germline, CDR1 SGHKS and CDR2 YYEKEE (reference sequence). This CDR3 comprises 18 residues. The CDR3 DNA is TGTGCCAGCAGCTTGGGACAGGGGGCGGGGTTGACTAATGAAAAACTGTTTTTT. Translated, it gives CASSLGQGAGLTNEKLFF.

Comment on this clone: The same CDR3 also results from other DNA sequences found in this sample. The chain combines TRBV4-2 with TRBJ2-7; a weak D match, TRBD1 (6 bases). Between the trimmed V and J ends, which lost 1 base and 7 bases, there was a span of 17 bases. The CDR3 is made up of 15 amino acids. Germline V gene sequence: CDR1 LGHNA, CDR2 YNFKEQ. CDR3 region: CASSQGPTGGNEQYF. CDR3 nucleotide sequence: TGTGCCAGCAGCCAAGGTCCGACAGGCGGCAATGAGCAGTACTTC.

The chain uses TRBV30 and TRBJ1-2; tentatively, D is TRBD1 (5 bases). Germline V gene lookup returns CDR1 GTSNPN and CDR2 SVGIG (reference sequence). The CDR3 has 14 residues. Trimming left V 4 bases short and J 8 bases short, with 20 bases between. CDR3 coding DNA: TGTGCCTGGACCTTAGGAGGGGTAACAGGAGGCTACACCTTC. This sequence encodes CAWTLGGVTGGYTF.

This clone was recorded only once. V gene TRBV30 combines with J gene TRBJ2-2; possible D gene TRBD2, 6 bases. The length of the CDR3 is 15 residues. The germline V and J ends were trimmed by 3 bases and 6 bases, with 17 bases remaining between them. Germline lookup yields CDR1 GTSNPN and CDR2 SVGIG (reference sequence). The CDR3 DNA reads as TGTGCCTGGAGCTTTAGGAGGGTTTTCGCCGGGGAGCTGTTTTTT. This encodes CAWSFRRVFAGELFF.

The CDR3 region is CSVVTGSSAEAFF. The CDR3 region has the DNA TGCAGCGTTGTAACGGGGAGTAGCGCTGAAGCTTTCTTT. The chain combines TRBV29-1 with TRBJ1-1; D not certain. CDR3 size: 13 residues. Trimming stripped 4 bases from V and 6 bases from J, with 15 bases between. Germline loops: CDR1 SQVTM, CDR2 ANQGSEA.

The chain combines TRBV6-5 with TRBJ2-7; 7 bases are shared with TRBD2. The trim removed 6 bases at V and 7 bases at J, leaving 12 bases unmatched. The CDR3 runs 14 residues. Germline V gene lookup returns CDR1 MNHEY and CDR2 SVGAGI. The CDR3 region is CASRRGVGRGEQYF. The CDR3 DNA follows: TGTGCCAGCAGGAGAGGGGTGGGGCGGGGGGAGCAGTACTTC.

The rearrangement joins TRBV7-9 to TRBJ2-1; 8 bases agree with TRBD2. Germline CDR1 reads SEHNR; CDR2 reads FQNEAQ (reference sequence). V gave up 3 bases and J gave up 7 bases; unmatched junction bases: 11. The CDR3 is made up of 16 amino acids. This CDR3 is CASSFEGGRHRNEQFF. In DNA, the CDR3 is TGTGCCAGCAGCTTCGAGGGCGGGAGGCATCGTAATGAGCAGTTCTTC.

The chain is built from TRBV27 and TRBJ1-4, with D perhaps TRBD1 (5 bases). V was clipped by 2 bases and J by 5 bases, with 12 bases between them. Germline V gene data show CDR1 as MNHEY and CDR2 as SMNVEV (reference sequence). The CDR3 has 15 amino acids. CDR3 DNA: TGTGCCAGCAGTTTAATTGTAGGGGTAAATGAAAAACTGTTTTTT. This encodes CASSLIVGVNEKLFF.

The DNA for the CDR3 is TGCGCCAGCAGCCAGGGAACCCAACCCACGGTACACTACGAGCAGTACTTC. This encodes CASSQGTQPTVHYEQYF. The rearrangement uses TRBV5-1 and TRBJ2-7; TRBD1 might be the D (5 bases). CDR1 and CDR2 from the germline V gene are SGHRS and YFSETQ. V dropped 4 bases and J dropped 3 bases, with 23 bases sitting between them. The CDR3 has 17 amino acids.

V is TRBV6-6 and J is TRBJ2-1, with 10 bases aligning to TRBD1. The CDR3 is 15 amino acids. Trimming cost V 5 bases and J 6 bases; bases outside gene matches: 7. CDR1 is MNHNY, CDR2 SVGAGI, per germline (reference sequence). CDR3 in amino acids: CASSKSGQGINEQFF. CDR3 bases: TGTGCCAGCAGTAAATCGGGACAGGGGATCAATGAGCAGTTCTTC.

The V call is TRBV13, the J call TRBJ1-3; 8 positions match TRBD1. The CDR3 runs 14 residues. V shed 5 bases and J 6 bases; nucleotides not matched to a gene: 6. Germline V gene data show CDR1 as PRHDT and CDR2 as FYEKMQ (reference sequence). As DNA, the CDR3 is TGTGCCAGCAGCACGCCGACAGGGGAAAACACCATATATTTT. Protein: CASSTPTGENTIYF.

The rearrangement joins TRBV2 to TRBJ2-5; 7 nucleotides align to TRBD2. The tail of the sequence fits TRBJ2-7 better, so the J call may be wrong. The CDR3 length is 13 residues. Germline V CDR1 and CDR2: SNHLY, FYNNEI. The CDR3 loop is CASSVRTSYEQYF. Written as DNA, the CDR3 is TGTGCCAGCAGTGTTAGGACTAGCTACGAGCAGTACTTC.

This clone has a handful of counts. The chain couples TRBV27 to TRBJ1-1; D unclear. V lost 6 bases and J 4 bases, leaving 12 bases between the germline ends. Germline V lookup: CDR1 MNHEY, CDR2 SMNVEV (reference sequence). The CDR3 covers 13 residues. For the CDR3, the DNA is TGTGCCAGCAGCAGGCCAGGAAGCACTGAAGCTTTCTTT. As protein: CASSRPGSTEAFF.

The chain carries TRBV9 and TRBJ1-4; D gene unclear. Trimming removed 4 bases at V and 1 base at J, with 11 bases between. There are 15 residues in the CDR3. In germline, CDR1 is SGDLS, CDR2 YYNGEE. The CDR3 loop reads CASSLGLRTNEKLFF. The CDR3 region has the DNA TGTGCCAGCAGCTTAGGCCTGAGAACTAATGAAAAACTGTTTTTT.

V gene TRBV10-3 combines with J gene TRBJ1-2; maybe TRBD1 (6 bases). Germline V CDR1 and CDR2: ENHRY, SYGVKD. The CDR3 totals 15 residues. The germline V and J ends were trimmed by 0 bases and 4 bases, with 12 bases remaining between them. The CDR3 loop reads CAISESRDRLYGYTF. CDR3 sequence (DNA): TGTGCCATCAGTGAGTCAAGAGACAGGCTCTATGGCTACACCTTC.

This clone has only one observation. This chain links TRBV7-9 with TRBJ1-2, with 7 positions matching TRBD1. V was pared by 5 bases and J by 7 bases, with 10 bases of the junction left unmatched. The germline V gene encodes CDR1 SEHNR and CDR2 FQNEAQ (reference sequence). The CDR3 covers 14 residues. CDR3: CASSVYRGIGGYTF. The CDR3 nucleotides are TGTGCCAGCAGCGTCTACAGGGGAATTGGTGGCTACACCTTC.

This chain uses TRBV11-1 with TRBJ2-1; 8 bases agree with TRBD2. This CDR3 has 15 residues. Germline CDR1 reads SGHAT; CDR2 reads FQDESV (reference sequence). The junction had 6 bases not matched to a gene; V was cut back by 1 base and J by 7 bases. The CDR3 spells CASSLDPGGPNEQFF. The CDR3, as DNA: TGTGCCAGCAGCTTAGACCCGGGGGGGCCTAATGAGCAGTTCTTC.

This rearrangement joins TRBV5-5 to TRBJ2-5, with D perhaps matching TRBD1 (6 bases). The CDR3 runs 14 residues. The V gene lost 0 bases and the J gene lost 6 bases, with 12 bases spanning the gap. CDR1 is SGHKS, CDR2 YYEKEE, per germline (reference sequence). As DNA, the CDR3 is TGTGCCAGCAGCTTGGCTCAGGGGCCCAAGACCCAGTACTTC. Amino acid sequence: CASSLAQGPKTQYF.

The chain is built from TRBV5-6 and TRBJ1-1; 9 nucleotides line up with TRBD1. CDR1 and CDR2 (germline): SGHDT, YYEEEE. CDR3 length equals 14 residues. The V gene end was trimmed by 2 bases and the J gene end by 4 bases; junction bases not matched to a gene: 3. This CDR3 reads CASSFKDRGTEAFF. CDR3 bases: TGTGCCAGCAGCTTCAAGGACAGGGGCACTGAAGCTTTCTTT.